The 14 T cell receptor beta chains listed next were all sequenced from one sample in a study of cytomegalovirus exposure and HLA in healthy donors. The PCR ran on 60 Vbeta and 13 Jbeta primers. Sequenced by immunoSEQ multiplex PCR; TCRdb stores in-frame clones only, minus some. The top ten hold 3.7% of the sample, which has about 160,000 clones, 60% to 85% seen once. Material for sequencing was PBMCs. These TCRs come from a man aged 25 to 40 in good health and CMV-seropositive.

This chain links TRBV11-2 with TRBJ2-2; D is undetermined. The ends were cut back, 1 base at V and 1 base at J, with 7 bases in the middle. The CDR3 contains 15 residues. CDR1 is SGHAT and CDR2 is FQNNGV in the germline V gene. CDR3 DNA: TGTGCCAGCAGCTTAGGGGCCGGGAACACCGGGGAGCTGTTTTTT. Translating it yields CASSLGAGNTGELFF.

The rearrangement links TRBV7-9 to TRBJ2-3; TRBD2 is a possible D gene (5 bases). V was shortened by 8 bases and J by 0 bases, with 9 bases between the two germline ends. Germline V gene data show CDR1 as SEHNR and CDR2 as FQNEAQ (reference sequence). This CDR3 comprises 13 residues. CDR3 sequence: CASDGVSTDTQYF. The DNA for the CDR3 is TGTGCCAGCGACGGGGTCAGCACAGATACGCAGTATTTT.

CDR3 amino acids: CASGWTTSGVYEQYF. The CDR3 DNA sequence: TGTGCTAGTGGTTGGACGACTAGCGGGGTCTACGAGCAGTACTTC. The gene calls are TRBV12-5 and TRBJ2-7; 11 bases line up with TRBD2. Germline V gene sequence: CDR1 LGHNT, CDR2 FRNRAP. The CDR3 is made up of 15 amino acids. The V and J ends lost 4 bases and 3 bases, in that order; junction bases with no gene match: 5.

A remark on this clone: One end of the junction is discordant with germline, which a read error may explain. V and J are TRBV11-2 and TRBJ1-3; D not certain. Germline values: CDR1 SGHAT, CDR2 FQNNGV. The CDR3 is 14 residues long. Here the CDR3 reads CASSVDIPGNTIYF. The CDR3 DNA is TGTGCCAGCAGCGTAGACATTCCTGGAAACACCATATATTTT.

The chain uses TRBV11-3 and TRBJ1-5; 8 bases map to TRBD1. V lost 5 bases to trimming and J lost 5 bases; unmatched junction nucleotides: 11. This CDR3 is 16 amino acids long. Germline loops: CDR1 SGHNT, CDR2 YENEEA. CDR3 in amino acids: CASSLSRQGRDQPQHF. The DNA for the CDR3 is TGTGCCAGCAGCCTCTCAAGACAGGGGAGGGATCAGCCCCAGCATTTT. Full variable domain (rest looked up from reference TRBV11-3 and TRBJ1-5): EAGVVQSPRYKIIEKKQPVAFWCNPISGHNTLYWYLQNLGQGPELLIRYENEEAVDDSQLPKDRFSAERLKGVDSTLKIQPAELGDSAVYLCASSLSRQGRDQPQHFGDGTRLSIL.

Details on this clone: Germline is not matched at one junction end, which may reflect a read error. The CDR3 DNA reads as TGTGCCACCAGCAGAGATATCAGGGCCTTT. Protein: CATSRDIRAF. The rearrangement uses TRBV15 and TRBJ2-3, with D possibly TRBD1 on 5 matching bases. Germline loops: CDR1 LNHNV, CDR2 YYDKDF (reference sequence). This CDR3 spans 10 amino acids.

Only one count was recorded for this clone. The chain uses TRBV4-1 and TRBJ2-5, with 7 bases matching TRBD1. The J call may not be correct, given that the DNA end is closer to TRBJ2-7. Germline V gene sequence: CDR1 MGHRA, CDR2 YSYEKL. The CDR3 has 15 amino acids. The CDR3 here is CASSLLPSTGSEQYF. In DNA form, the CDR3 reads TGCGCCAGCAGCCTCCTGCCCTCGACAGGGAGCGAGCAGTACTTC.

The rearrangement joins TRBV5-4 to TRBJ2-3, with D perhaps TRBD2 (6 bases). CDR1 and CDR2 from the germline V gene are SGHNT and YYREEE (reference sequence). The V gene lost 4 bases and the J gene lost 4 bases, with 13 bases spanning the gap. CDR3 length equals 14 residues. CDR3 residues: CASSPQLAADTQYF. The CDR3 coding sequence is TGTGCCAGCAGCCCCCAACTAGCTGCAGATACGCAGTATTTT.

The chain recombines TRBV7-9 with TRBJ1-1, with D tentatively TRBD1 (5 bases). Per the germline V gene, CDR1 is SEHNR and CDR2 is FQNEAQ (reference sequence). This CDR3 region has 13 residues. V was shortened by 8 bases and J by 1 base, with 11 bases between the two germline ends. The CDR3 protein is CASGDRKNTEAFF. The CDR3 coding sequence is TGTGCCAGCGGTGACAGAAAGAACACTGAAGCTTTCTTT.

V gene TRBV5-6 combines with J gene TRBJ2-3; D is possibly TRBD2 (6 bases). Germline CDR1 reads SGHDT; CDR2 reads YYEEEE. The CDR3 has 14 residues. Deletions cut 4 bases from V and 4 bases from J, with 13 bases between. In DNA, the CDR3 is TGTGCCAGCAGCCCCTTGTGGGAGGCAGATACGCAGTATTTT. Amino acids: CASSPLWEADTQYF.

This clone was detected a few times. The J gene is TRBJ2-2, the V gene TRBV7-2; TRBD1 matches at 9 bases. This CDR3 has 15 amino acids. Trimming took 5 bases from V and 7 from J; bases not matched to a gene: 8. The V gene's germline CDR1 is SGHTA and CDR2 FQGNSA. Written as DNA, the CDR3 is TGTGCCAGCAGCCGAGGCGACAGGGGGTTCGGGGAGCTGTTTTTT. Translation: CASSRGDRGFGELFF.

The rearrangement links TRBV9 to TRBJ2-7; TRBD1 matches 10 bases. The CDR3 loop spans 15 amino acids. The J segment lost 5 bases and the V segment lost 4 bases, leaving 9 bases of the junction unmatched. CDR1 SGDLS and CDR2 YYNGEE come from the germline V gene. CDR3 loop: CASSQTGTGDHEQYF. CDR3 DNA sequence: TGTGCCAGCAGCCAAACCGGGACAGGGGATCACGAGCAGTACTTC.

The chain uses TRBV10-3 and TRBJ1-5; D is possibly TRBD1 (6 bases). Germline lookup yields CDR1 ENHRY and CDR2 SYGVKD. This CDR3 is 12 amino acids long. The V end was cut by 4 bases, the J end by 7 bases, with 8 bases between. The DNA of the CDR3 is TGTGCCATCAGTGCTCAGGGGCAGCCCCAGCATTTT. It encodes CAISAQGQPQHF.

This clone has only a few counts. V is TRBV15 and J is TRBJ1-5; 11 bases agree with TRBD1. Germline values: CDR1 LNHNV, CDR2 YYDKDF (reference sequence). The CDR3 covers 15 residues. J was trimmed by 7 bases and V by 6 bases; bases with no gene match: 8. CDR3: CATRGQGAQGQPQHF. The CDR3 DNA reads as TGTGCCACCAGAGGACAGGGGGCGCAGGGGCAGCCCCAGCATTTT.